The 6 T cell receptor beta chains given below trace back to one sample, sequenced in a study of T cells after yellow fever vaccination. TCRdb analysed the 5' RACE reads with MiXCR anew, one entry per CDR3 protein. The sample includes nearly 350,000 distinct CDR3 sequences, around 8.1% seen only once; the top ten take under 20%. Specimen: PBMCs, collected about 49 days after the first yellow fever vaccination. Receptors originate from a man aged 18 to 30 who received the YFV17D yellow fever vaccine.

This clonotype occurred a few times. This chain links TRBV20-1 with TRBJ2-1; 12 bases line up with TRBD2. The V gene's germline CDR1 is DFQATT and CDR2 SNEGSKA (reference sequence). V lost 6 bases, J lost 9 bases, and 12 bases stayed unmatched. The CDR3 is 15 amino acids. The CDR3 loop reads CSARTSGVGNGEQFF. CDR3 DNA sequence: TGCAGTGCCCGGACTAGCGGGGTTGGGAACGGTGAGCAGTTCTTC.

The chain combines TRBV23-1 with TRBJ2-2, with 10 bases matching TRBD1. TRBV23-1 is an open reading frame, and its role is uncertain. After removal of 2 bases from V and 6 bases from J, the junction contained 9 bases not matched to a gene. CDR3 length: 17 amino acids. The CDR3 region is CASSQVRDRGGSGELFF. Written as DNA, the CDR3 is TGCGCCAGCAGTCAAGTCAGGGACAGGGGCGGATCCGGGGAGCTGTTTTTT.

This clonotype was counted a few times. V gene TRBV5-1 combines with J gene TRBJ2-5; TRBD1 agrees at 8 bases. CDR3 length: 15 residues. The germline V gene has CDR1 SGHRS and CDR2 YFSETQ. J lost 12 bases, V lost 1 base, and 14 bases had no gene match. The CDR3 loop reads CASSLRRTGPRPEYF. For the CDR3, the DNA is TGCGCCAGCAGCTTGCGCCGGACAGGGCCTAGGCCGGAGTACTTC.

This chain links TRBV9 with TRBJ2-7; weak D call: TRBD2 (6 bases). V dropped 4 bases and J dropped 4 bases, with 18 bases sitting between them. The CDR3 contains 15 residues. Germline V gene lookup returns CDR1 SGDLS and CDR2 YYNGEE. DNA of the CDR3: TGTGCCAGCAGCCCCGCGGAGGGGCCTTATTACGAGCAGTACTTC. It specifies CASSPAEGPYYEQYF.

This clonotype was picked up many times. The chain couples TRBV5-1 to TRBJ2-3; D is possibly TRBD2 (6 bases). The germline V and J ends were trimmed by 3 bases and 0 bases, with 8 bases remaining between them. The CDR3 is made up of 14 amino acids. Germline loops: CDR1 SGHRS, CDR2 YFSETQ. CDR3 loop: CASSSGESTDTQYF. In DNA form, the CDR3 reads TGCGCCAGCAGCTCGGGGGAAAGCACAGATACGCAGTATTTT.

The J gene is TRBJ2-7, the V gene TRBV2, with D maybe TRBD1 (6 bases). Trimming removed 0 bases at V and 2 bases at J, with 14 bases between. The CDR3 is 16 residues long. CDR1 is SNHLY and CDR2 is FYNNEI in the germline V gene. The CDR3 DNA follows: TGTGCCAGCAGTGAAGCCCCCAGGGGTGTTACCTACGAGCAGTACTTC. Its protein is CASSEAPRGVTYEQYF.